The subject of this entry is one T cell receptor (beta chain). This record belongs to a study of T cell changes during pregnancy in multiple sclerosis. The CDR3 length is 14 residues. Trimming pared 2 bases from V and 2 bases from J, leaving 10 bases between. CDR1 and CDR2 (germline): MDHEN, SYDVKM. Only in-frame clones appear in the TCRdb table, and some are missing; sequencing was by immunoSEQ multiplex PCR. The table has 40,000 or so clones, over 80% seen once. The receptor was isolated from a female donor with multiple sclerosis, enrolled in a pregnancy study. This rearrangement joins TRBV28 to TRBJ2-7; a weak D match, TRBD1 (5 bases). The sample here was CD8+ T cells from peripheral blood mononuclear cells, taken before pregnancy. Here the CDR3 reads CASSLRGRTYEQYF. CDR3 nucleotide sequence: TGTGCCAGCAGTTTAAGGGGCCGTACCTACGAGCAGTACTTC.